This passage covers 24 T cell receptor beta chains from one sample sequenced in a study of metastatic and nonmetastatic thyroid tumors. TCRdb reprocessed the PCR reads via MiXCR. This table has roughly 48,000 clones, roughly a fifth appearing once. All patients were treatment-naive before thyroid surgery. Sequenced input: blood. Source of these receptors: a male donor with papillary thyroid cancer or a benign thyroid nodule (not recorded which). Some clones in this sample may be carry-over from other donors' samples.

With respect to this clone: A read error is likely, as this CDR3 ends without the conserved phenylalanine or tryptophan. The CDR3, as DNA: TGCGCCAGCAGCTTGGGCTCGGGACCCAAAGAGCAGTACTCC. Translated, it gives CASSLGSGPKEQYS. The V call is TRBV5-1, the J call TRBJ2-7, with D perhaps matching TRBD1 or TRBD2 (5 bases each). The CDR3 sequence is 14 residues long. Trimming pared 0 bases from V and 7 bases from J, leaving 14 bases between. CDR1 is SGHRS and CDR2 is YFSETQ in the germline V gene.

Many counts were recorded for this clone. The V gene is TRBV5-6, the J gene TRBJ2-3; TRBD2 matches 8 bases. V lost 5 bases, J lost 6 bases, and 11 bases stayed unmatched. The CDR3 has 15 residues. Germline CDR1 reads SGHDT; CDR2 reads YYEEEE. CDR3 DNA sequence: TGTGCCAGCAGTCGGCGGGAGGCATCGACGGATACGCAGTATTTT. This sequence encodes CASSRREASTDTQYF.

The chain couples TRBV20-1 to TRBJ2-1, with D tentatively TRBD1 (5 bases). CDR3 length equals 17 residues. The ends were cut back, 1 base at V and 0 bases at J, with 16 bases in the middle. CDR1 and CDR2 from the germline V gene are DFQATT and SNEGSKA (reference sequence). The CDR3 region is CSARGKLRQGSYNEQFF. The CDR3 DNA reads TGCAGTGCTAGAGGGAAGTTGCGGCAGGGCTCCTACAATGAGCAGTTCTTC.

Concerning this clone: One end of the junction varies from germline; a read error may be responsible. This chain joins TRBV7-7 and TRBJ2-2; 8 bases map to TRBD1. The germline gives CDR1 SSHAT, CDR2 FNYEAQ (reference sequence). The CDR3 totals 18 residues. CDR3 amino acids: CASSLRALDRDYTGELFF. DNA of the CDR3: TGTGCTAGCAGCTTACGTGCGCTGGACAGGGATTACACCGGGGAGCTGTTTTTT.

This clone has a count of ten or more. The chain has TRBV3-1 and TRBJ2-2, with 8 bases aligning to TRBD2. This CDR3 has 14 amino acids. V lost 8 bases and J lost 6; bases outside the gene matches: 8. Germline assignment: CDR1 LGHDT and CDR2 YNNKEL (reference sequence). The chain's CDR3 is CASAGGRVAGELFF. The CDR3 DNA reads TGTGCCAGCGCGGGGGGCAGGGTGGCCGGGGAGCTGTTTTTT.

This clone was observed at least ten times. The rearrangement links TRBV19 to TRBJ2-7; the match to TRBD2 covers 7 bases. The CDR3 covers 16 residues. Germline V CDR1 and CDR2: LNHDA, SQIVND (reference sequence). The V segment lost 0 bases and the J segment 3 bases; nucleotides outside the gene matches: 8. CDR3 coding DNA: TGTGCCAGTAGTATAGATCGGGGCGGGAGCCGCTACGAGCAGTACTTC. It is translated as CASSIDRGGSRYEQYF. The complete variable domain, with remaining parts taken from reference TRBV19 and TRBJ2-7, reads DGGITQSPKYLFRKEGQNVTLSCEQNLNHDAMYWYRQDPGQGLRLIYYSQIVNDFQKGDIAEGYSVSREKKESFPLTVTSAQKNPTAFYLCASSIDRGGSRYEQYFGPGTRLTVT.

This clone occurred many times. This chain connects TRBV4-2 to TRBJ2-6; 9 bases agree with TRBD2. CDR3 length: 18 amino acids. Germline values: CDR1 LGHNA, CDR2 YNFKEQ. The trim removed 1 base at V and 0 bases at J, leaving 4 bases unmatched. This CDR3 is CASSQVGTSNSGANVLTF. CDR3 nucleotide sequence: TGTGCCAGCAGCCAAGTAGGGACTAGCAACTCTGGGGCCAACGTCCTGACTTTC.

By share, this clone ranks as medium-sized. This chain links TRBV6-1 with TRBJ2-7; 11 nucleotides agree with TRBD2. The CDR3 contains 15 residues. V dropped 2 bases and J dropped 3; count of bases not matched to a gene: 3. Per germline, CDR1 MNHNS and CDR2 SASEGT. CDR3 in amino acids: CASSESTSGGYEQYF. The CDR3, as DNA: TGTGCCAGCAGTGAAAGCACTAGCGGGGGCTACGAGCAGTACTTC.

This clone was detected many times. The CDR3, as DNA: TGTGCCAGCAGCGTAGGGGGGAACACCGGGGAGCTGTTTTTT. It codes for CASSVGGNTGELFF. The chain employs TRBV9 and TRBJ2-2, with D unresolved. The CDR3 is made up of 14 amino acids. The V and J ends lost 0 bases and 1 base respectively, with 4 bases between them. The germline V gene has CDR1 SGDLS and CDR2 YYNGEE. Supplemented by reference TRBV9 and TRBJ2-2, the full variable domain reads DSGVTQTPKHLITATGQRVTLRCSPRSGDLSVYWYQQSLDQGLQFLIQYYNGEERAKGNILERFSAQQFPDLHSELNLSSLELGDSALYFCASSVGGNTGELFFGEGSRLTVL.

As regards this clone: Given a much more abundant clone one base away, this may be a read error. This chain uses TRBV5-1 with TRBJ1-1; D is possibly TRBD1 (5 bases). Germline V gene lookup returns CDR1 SGHRS and CDR2 YFSETQ. This CDR3 comprises 14 residues. Trimming took off 2 bases at V and 4 bases at J, with 12 bases between the two ends. This CDR3 is CASSFARGGTEAFF. CDR3 bases: TGCGCCAGCAGCTTTGCACGGGGGGGCACTGAAGCTTTCTTT.

In DNA, the CDR3 is TGTGCCAGCAGCCAAGATGGAAGGCACGAGCAGTACTTC. Residues: CASSQDGRHEQYF. The chain has TRBV4-2 and TRBJ2-7; D unclear. The CDR3 has 13 residues. Germline V gene data show CDR1 as LGHNA and CDR2 as YNFKEQ. Trimming cost V 0 bases and J 5 bases, with 8 bases left between them.

This clone was seen repeatedly, ten times or more. The chain has TRBV19 and TRBJ1-1, with TRBD1 as a possible D gene (5 bases). The V gene lost 9 bases and the J gene lost 0 bases, with 8 bases spanning the gap. Germline CDR1 LNHDA, CDR2 SQIVND (reference sequence). The CDR3 covers 12 residues. As DNA, the CDR3 is TGTGCCAGCGGACACCTGAACACTGAAGCTTTCTTT. Its protein product is CASGHLNTEAFF.

This clone showed up just a few times. The chain links TRBV9 to TRBJ2-7; the D is unclear. The CDR3 runs 14 residues. Trimming cost V 1 base and J 0 bases, with 8 bases left between them. Germline CDR1 and CDR2: SGDLS and YYNGEE. In nucleotides, the CDR3 is TGTGCCAGCAGCGTATTCGGAGACTCCTACGAGCAGTACTTC. Its protein product is CASSVFGDSYEQYF.

This clone was observed at least ten times. A junction end diverges from the germline sequence, so it may reflect a read error. The chain recombines TRBV7-7 with TRBJ1-3, with a possible D match to TRBD1 (6 bases). The germline V gene has CDR1 SSHAT and CDR2 FNYEAQ (reference sequence). The CDR3 runs to 16 residues. The CDR3: CASSLDLTGVGNTIYF. In nucleotides, the CDR3 is TGTGCTAGCAGCTTAGACCTGACAGGAGTTGGAAACACCATATATTTT.

This clone was found many times. The chain couples TRBV2 to TRBJ2-4, with 14 bases that match TRBD2. There are 14 residues in the CDR3. With V trimmed by 4 bases and J by 16 bases, 9 bases remained unmatched. Germline V gene sequence: CDR1 SNHLY, CDR2 FYNNEI. The CDR3 reads CASSGGLAGVQIYF. The CDR3 DNA reads TGTGCCAGCAGTGGGGGACTAGCGGGGGTCCAAATCTACTTC.

This clone was detected many times. Different DNA sequences within this sample yield the same CDR3. The chain combines TRBV28 with TRBJ1-2, with a tentative D call TRBD1 (5 bases). CDR3 size: 15 residues. The V gene lost 8 bases and the J gene lost 10 bases, with 26 bases spanning the gap. Germline V gives CDR1 MDHEN, CDR2 SYDVKM. CDR3 coding DNA: TGTGCCAGCCGAGTAGGGGCAGTTTCCCCTCCGACCTACACCTTC. As protein: CASRVGAVSPPTYTF.

This clone was recorded many times. The DNA is left out, because the CDR3 cannot be placed on it with certainty; the CDR3 is given as TCRdb lists it. V and J are TRBV3-2 and TRBJ1-3; the listed D gene, TRBD1, was not tested against the DNA. TRBV3-2 is a documented pseudogene. Including both end residues, the CDR3 is 19 amino acids long. The CDR3 loop is CASSPWGTGIRSSGNTIYF.

This clone has more than one count but fewer than ten. The CDR3 sequence is CASSSGQRIGQPQHF. DNA of the CDR3: TGTGCCAGCAGTTCGGGACAACGAATAGGCCAGCCCCAGCATTTT. J is TRBJ1-5 and V is TRBV6-1, with D perhaps matching TRBD1 (6 bases). V was clipped by 5 bases and J by 7 bases, with 18 bases between them. CDR1 and CDR2 from the germline V gene are MNHNS and SASEGT. The CDR3 is made up of 15 amino acids.

A few counts support this clone. V usage is TRBV6-1 and J usage is TRBJ1-6; a possible D gene is TRBD1 (5 bases). The CDR3 has 15 amino acids. The germline V and J ends were trimmed by 7 bases and 7 bases, with 17 bases remaining between them. Germline V gene sequence: CDR1 MNHNS, CDR2 SASEGT. The CDR3 bases are TGTGCCAGCATCAGGGACGACCTAAGAAATTCACCCCTCCACTTT. This codes for CASIRDDLRNSPLHF.

This clone rates as medium-sized. The J gene is TRBJ1-6, the V gene TRBV6-5, with D uncertain. Germline-derived CDR1 and CDR2 are MNHEY and SVGAGI. The germline V and J ends were trimmed by 0 bases and 3 bases, with 9 bases remaining between them. The CDR3 runs to 16 residues. The CDR3 coding sequence is TGTGCCAGCAGTTACTCGAGAAGTCGCTATAATTCACCCCTCCACTTT. Encoded protein: CASSYSRSRYNSPLHF.

This clone was counted ten times or more. CDR3: CASSFRGGLEQFF. Written as DNA, the CDR3 is TGTGCCAGCAGCTTCAGGGGGGGCTTGGAGCAGTTCTTC. The rearrangement links TRBV7-6 to TRBJ2-1; D possibly uses TRBD1 or TRBD2 (7 bases each). Trimming left V 3 bases short and J 10 bases short, with 13 bases between. The CDR3 is 13 residues long. Germline CDR1 and CDR2: SGHVS and FNYEAQ.

This clone was seen ten or more times. The J gene is TRBJ2-5, the V gene TRBV15; 11 bases agree with TRBD1. The CDR3 is 17 residues long. CDR1 LNHNV and CDR2 YYDKDF come from the germline V gene (reference sequence). J lost 1 base, V lost 1 base, and 5 bases had no gene match. CDR3 residues: CATSRGGGTGGQETQYF. DNA for the CDR3: TGTGCCACCAGCAGAGGAGGGGGGACAGGGGGCCAAGAGACCCAGTACTTC.

In this sample, this clone turned up many times. The chain carries TRBV5-4 and TRBJ1-2; 7 bases line up with TRBD1. This CDR3 has 14 amino acids. Germline V gene data show CDR1 as SGHNT and CDR2 as YYREEE (reference sequence). The V gene end was trimmed by 3 bases and the J gene end by 6 bases; junction bases not matched to a gene: 8. The CDR3 here is CASSSFRDSDGYTF. In DNA form, the CDR3 reads TGTGCCAGCAGCTCGTTCCGGGACAGTGATGGCTACACCTTC.

The J gene is TRBJ2-1, the V gene TRBV4-1; no definite D call. The CDR3 consists of 15 residues. Trimming removed 3 bases at V and 8 bases at J, with 17 bases between. CDR1 MGHRA and CDR2 YSYEKL come from the germline V gene. CDR3 in amino acids: CASSQGSAFIDEQFF. DNA for the CDR3: TGCGCCAGCAGCCAGGGATCGGCGTTTATCGATGAGCAGTTCTTC.